Listed here are 6 T cell receptor beta chains from one sample, sequenced in a study of response to subunit inactivated influenza vaccine. Using its own MiXCR run on the RT-PCR reads, TCRdb lists one record per CDR3 protein. Of a few hundred thousand distinct CDR3 sequences in the sample, around 15% were seen once. Sequencing used PBMCs from blood, obtained roughly 12 days after vaccination. All receptors derive from a man over 45 who received an inactivated influenza vaccine.

The CDR3, as DNA: TGCGCCAGCAGCCAAGACACAGGGACCCATCAGCCCCAGCATTTT. This gives the protein CASSQDTGTHQPQHF. This chain uses TRBV4-1 with TRBJ1-5, with D possibly matching TRBD1 (6 bases). Germline lookup yields CDR1 MGHRA and CDR2 YSYEKL. V lost 0 bases and J lost 5, with 11 bases in between. The CDR3 consists of 15 residues.

There are a few counts of this clonotype. J is TRBJ1-6 and V is TRBV4-2, with D unresolved. The CDR3 consists of 18 residues. V was pared by 2 bases and J by 0 bases, with 14 bases between. From germline, CDR1 is LGHNA and CDR2 YNFKEQ. Written as DNA, the CDR3 is TGTGCCAGCAGCCAACGACAAGGCCTGATCTCCTATAATTCACCCCTCCACTTT. Protein sequence: CASSQRQGLISYNSPLHF.

V is TRBV7-2 and J is TRBJ2-5, with TRBD2 identical over 14 bases. J lost 3 bases, V lost 5 bases, and 5 bases had no gene match. CDR3 length: 16 residues. The germline V gene encodes CDR1 SGHTA and CDR2 FQGNSA. The CDR3 DNA sequence: TGTGCCAGCAGCCTCGGACTAGCGGGAGGAGAAGAGACCCAGTACTTC. It translates to CASSLGLAGGEETQYF.

This clonotype was counted between two and nine times. The chain is built from TRBV7-9 and TRBJ2-7; unclear D gene. V lost 5 bases, J lost 1 base, and 9 bases lay in between. The CDR3 sequence is 13 residues long. Germline lookup yields CDR1 SEHNR and CDR2 FQNEAQ (reference sequence). The CDR3 is CASSVRNSYEQYF. CDR3 nucleotides: TGTGCCAGCAGCGTCAGGAATTCCTACGAGCAGTACTTC.

In this sample, this clonotype turned up a few times. The V call is TRBV29-1, the J call TRBJ1-6, with TRBD1 matching 8 bases. Germline CDR1 reads SQVTM; CDR2 reads ANQGSEA. The junction had 7 bases not matched to a gene; V was cut back by 6 bases and J by 6 bases. The length of the CDR3 is 14 residues. As DNA, the CDR3 is TGCAGCGTGAGGACAGGGACGGTTAATTCACCCCTCCACTTT. It translates to CSVRTGTVNSPLHF.

There are a few counts of this clonotype. This chain uses TRBV4-2 with TRBJ1-2, with unresolved D. V lost 0 bases and J 4 bases, leaving 9 bases between the germline ends. The germline V gene encodes CDR1 LGHNA and CDR2 YNFKEQ. The CDR3 contains 14 residues. The CDR3 DNA is TGTGCCAGCAGCCAAGACTCCAGTTCCTATGGCTACACCTTC. The encoded protein is CASSQDSSSYGYTF.